This T cell receptor (beta chain) was sequenced in a study of T cells expressing NK-cell markers. The CDR3 sequence is 17 residues long. Study-level results: The same clonotypes also predominated in the CD3+CD56-NKG2C+ fraction of a handful of donors.

Points on this clonotype: Its matching antigen is unknown.

TCRdb re-called the 5' RACE reads and catalogs CDR3 proteins one per entry, DNA excluded. This sample's table has 150,000 to 170,000 distinct CDR3 sequences. The TCR sequence derives from a woman aged 45 to 65 in good health. The V gene is TRBV12-3 or TRBV12-4, the J gene TRBJ2-1; TCRdb lists TRBD1, though no DNA is available to test this call. The specimen sequenced was blood T cells: a sorted CD56 or NKG2C T cell subset, CD4+ or CD8+ T cells, or bulk PBMC T cells (not recorded which). CDR3: CASTSPPSGTLGNEQFF.